The clone carrying this T cell receptor beta chain was seen a few times. Antigen: not known. The source of the sample is a study of shared clonotypes between healthy human individuals. Looking at the study overall: There were three CD4 naive, three CD4 memory, two CD8 naive and one CD8 memory plates per donor.

The data were produced by immunoSEQ multiplex PCR, yet TCRdb's version contains in-frame clones alone and is incomplete. This table holds about 1.1 million clones, approximately 80% found once. Regarding the study as a whole: It was observed that about 5% of naive CD4 clonotypes were shared across a handful of donors.

Germline V gene data show CDR1 as LNHNV and CDR2 as YYDKDF (reference sequence). The CDR3 runs to 13 residues. V was clipped by 0 bases and J by 6 bases, with 6 bases between them. The sequence came from a young man in good health. Some clones in this sample may be carry-over from other donors' samples. Sequenced input: memory CD4+ T cells from PBMCs. Stated subset: CD45RA-negative fraction. The chain has TRBV15 and TRBJ1-5; the D is unclear. The DNA of the CDR3 is TGTGCCACCAGCAGAGATCGGCCTCAGCCCCAGCATTTT. It is translated as CATSRDRPQPQHF.